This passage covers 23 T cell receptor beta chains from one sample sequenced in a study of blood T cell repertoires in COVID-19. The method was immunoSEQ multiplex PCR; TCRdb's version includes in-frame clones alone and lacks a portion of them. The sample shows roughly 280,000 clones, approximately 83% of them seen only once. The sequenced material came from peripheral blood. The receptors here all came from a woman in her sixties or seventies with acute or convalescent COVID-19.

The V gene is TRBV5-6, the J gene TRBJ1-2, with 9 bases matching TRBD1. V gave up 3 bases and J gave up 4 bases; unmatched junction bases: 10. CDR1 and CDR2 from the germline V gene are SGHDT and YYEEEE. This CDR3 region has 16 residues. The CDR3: CASSSAGTGSLYGYTF. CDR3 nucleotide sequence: TGTGCCAGCAGCTCCGCCGGGACAGGGTCCCTCTATGGCTACACCTTC.

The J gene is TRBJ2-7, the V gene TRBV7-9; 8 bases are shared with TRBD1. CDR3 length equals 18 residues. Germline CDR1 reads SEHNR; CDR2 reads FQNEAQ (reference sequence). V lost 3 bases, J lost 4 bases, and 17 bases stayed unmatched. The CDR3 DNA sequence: TGTGCCAGCAGCTTTTTGGGGAACAGGGGGTCATCCTCTTACGAGCAGTACTTC. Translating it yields CASSFLGNRGSSSYEQYF.

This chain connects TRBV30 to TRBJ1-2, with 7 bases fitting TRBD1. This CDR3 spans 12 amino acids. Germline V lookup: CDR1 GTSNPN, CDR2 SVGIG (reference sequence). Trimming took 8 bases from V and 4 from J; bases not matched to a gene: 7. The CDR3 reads CAVVEGAYGYTF. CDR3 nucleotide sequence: TGTGCCGTGGTGGAGGGGGCCTATGGCTACACCTTC. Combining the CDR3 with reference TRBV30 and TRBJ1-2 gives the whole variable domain SQTIHQWPATLVQPVGSPLSLECTVEGTSNPNLYWYRQAAGRGLQLLFYSVGIGQISSEVPQNLSASRPQDRQFILSSKKLLLSDSGFYLCAVVEGAYGYTFGSGTRLTVV.

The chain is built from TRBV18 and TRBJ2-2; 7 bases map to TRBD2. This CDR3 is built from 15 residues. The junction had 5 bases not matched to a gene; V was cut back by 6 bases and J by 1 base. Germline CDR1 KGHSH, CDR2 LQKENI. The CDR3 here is CASSRLALNTGELFF. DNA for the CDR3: TGTGCCAGCTCGCGACTAGCTTTGAACACCGGGGAGCTGTTTTTT. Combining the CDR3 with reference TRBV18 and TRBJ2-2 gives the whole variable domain NAGVMQNPRHLVRRRGQEARLRCSPMKGHSHVYWYRQLPEEGLKFMVYLQKENIIDESGMPKERFSAEFPKEGPSILRIQQVVRGDSAAYFCASSRLALNTGELFFGEGSRLTVL.

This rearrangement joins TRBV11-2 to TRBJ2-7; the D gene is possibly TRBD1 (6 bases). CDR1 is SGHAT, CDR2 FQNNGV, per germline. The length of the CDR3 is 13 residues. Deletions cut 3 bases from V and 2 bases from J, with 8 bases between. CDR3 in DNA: TGTGCCAGCAGCTTTTCAGGGGCCTACGAGCAGTACTTC. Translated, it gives CASSFSGAYEQYF. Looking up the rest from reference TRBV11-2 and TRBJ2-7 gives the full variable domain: EAGVAQSPRYKIIEKRQSVAFWCNPISGHATLYWYQQILGQGPKLLIQFQNNGVVDDSQLPKDRFSAERLKGVDSTLKIQPAKLEDSAVYLCASSFSGAYEQYFGPGTRLTVT.

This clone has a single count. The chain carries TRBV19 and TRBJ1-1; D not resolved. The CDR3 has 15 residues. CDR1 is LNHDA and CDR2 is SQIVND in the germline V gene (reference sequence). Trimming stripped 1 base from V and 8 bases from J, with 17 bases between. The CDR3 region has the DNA TGTGCCAGTAGTATAGGAAGCGGGTTCGTTTCGGAAGCTTTCTTT. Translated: CASSIGSGFVSEAFF.

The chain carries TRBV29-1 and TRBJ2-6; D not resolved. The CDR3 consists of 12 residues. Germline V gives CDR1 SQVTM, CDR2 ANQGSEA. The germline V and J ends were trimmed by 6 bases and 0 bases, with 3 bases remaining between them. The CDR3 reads CSVHSGANVLTF. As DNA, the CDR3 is TGCAGCGTCCACTCTGGGGCCAACGTCCTGACTTTC.

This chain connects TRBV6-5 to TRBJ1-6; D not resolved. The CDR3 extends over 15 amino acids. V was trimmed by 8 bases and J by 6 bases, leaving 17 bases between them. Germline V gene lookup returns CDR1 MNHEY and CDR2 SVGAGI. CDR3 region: CASQDFGSGNSPLHF. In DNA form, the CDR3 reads TGTGCCAGCCAAGACTTCGGGTCCGGTAATTCACCCCTCCACTTT.

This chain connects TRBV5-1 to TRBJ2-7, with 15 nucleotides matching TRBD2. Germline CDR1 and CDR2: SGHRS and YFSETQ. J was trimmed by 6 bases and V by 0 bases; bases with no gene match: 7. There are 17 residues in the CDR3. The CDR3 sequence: CASSLGTSGGASAEQYF. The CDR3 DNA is TGCGCCAGCAGCTTGGGGACTAGCGGGGGGGCCTCGGCCGAGCAGTACTTC. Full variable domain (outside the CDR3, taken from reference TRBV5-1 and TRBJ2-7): KAGVTQTPRYLIKTRGQQVTLSCSPISGHRSVSWYQQTPGQGLQFLFEYFSETQRNKGNFPGRFSGRQFSNSRSEMNVSTLELGDSALYLCASSLGTSGGASAEQYFGPGTRLTVT.

The CDR3 loop is CASSLSGDWSDTQYF. The CDR3 nucleotides are TGTGCCAGCAGCCTATCGGGGGATTGGTCAGATACGCAGTATTTT. The chain is built from TRBV5-5 and TRBJ2-3; the D gene is possibly TRBD2 (6 bases). The CDR3 is 15 residues long. The germline V gene encodes CDR1 SGHKS and CDR2 YYEKEE (reference sequence). V was pared by 4 bases and J by 4 bases, with 16 bases between. The variable domain in full, completed from reference TRBV5-5 and TRBJ2-3, reads DAGVTQSPTHLIKTRGQQVTLRCSPISGHKSVSWYQQVLGQGPQFIFQYYEKEERGRGNFPDRFSARQFPNYSSELNVNALLLGDSALYLCASSLSGDWSDTQYFGPGTRLTVL.

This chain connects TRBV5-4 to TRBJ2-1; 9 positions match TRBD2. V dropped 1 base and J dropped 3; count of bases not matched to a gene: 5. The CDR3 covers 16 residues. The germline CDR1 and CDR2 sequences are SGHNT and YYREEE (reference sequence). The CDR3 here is CASSLRGGAVYNEQFF. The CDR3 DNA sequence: TGTGCCAGCAGCTTGCGCGGGGGGGCTGTCTACAATGAGCAGTTCTTC.

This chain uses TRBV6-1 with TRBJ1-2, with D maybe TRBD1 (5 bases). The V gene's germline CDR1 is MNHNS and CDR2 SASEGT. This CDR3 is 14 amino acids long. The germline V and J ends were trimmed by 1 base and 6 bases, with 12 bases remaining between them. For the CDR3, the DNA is TGTGCCAGCAGTGAAGGGGGCACCCTCCATGGCTACACCTTC. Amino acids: CASSEGGTLHGYTF.

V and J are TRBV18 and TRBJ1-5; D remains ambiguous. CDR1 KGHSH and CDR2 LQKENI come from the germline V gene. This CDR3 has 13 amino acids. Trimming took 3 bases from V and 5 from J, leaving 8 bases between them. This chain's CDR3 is CASSPTSHQPQHF. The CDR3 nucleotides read TGTGCCAGCTCACCTACCAGTCATCAGCCCCAGCATTTT.

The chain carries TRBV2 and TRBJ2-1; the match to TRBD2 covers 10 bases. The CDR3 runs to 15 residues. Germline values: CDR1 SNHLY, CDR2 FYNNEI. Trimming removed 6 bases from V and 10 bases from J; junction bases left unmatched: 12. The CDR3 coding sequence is TGTGCCAGCAGCCTCACTAGCGGGGTGGGAGGCGAGCAGTTCTTC. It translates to CASSLTSGVGGEQFF.

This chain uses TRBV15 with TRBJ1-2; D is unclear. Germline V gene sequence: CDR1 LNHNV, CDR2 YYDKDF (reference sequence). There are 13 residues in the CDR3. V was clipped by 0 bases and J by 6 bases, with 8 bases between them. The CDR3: CATSRDFTDGYTF. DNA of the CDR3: TGTGCCACCAGCAGAGATTTCACGGATGGCTACACCTTC.

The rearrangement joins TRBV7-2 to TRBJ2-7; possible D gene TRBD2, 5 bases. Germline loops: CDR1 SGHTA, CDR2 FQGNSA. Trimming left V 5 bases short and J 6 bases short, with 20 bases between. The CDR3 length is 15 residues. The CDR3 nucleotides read TGTGCCAGCAGCCGCGCCCGTCCGGGAACGTCCGAGCAGTACTTC. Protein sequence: CASSRARPGTSEQYF.

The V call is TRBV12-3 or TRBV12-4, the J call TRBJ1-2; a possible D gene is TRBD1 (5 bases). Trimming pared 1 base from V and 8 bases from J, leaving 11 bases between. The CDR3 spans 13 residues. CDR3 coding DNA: TGTGCCAGCAGTTTAGGGGGGGAGCTAGGCTACACCTTC. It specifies CASSLGGELGYTF.

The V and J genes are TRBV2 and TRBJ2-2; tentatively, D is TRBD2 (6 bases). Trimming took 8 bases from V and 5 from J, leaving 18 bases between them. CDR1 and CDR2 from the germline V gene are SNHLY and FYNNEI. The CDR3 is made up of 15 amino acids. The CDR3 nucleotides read TGTGCCAGCGGGCGCGTCAGGGCGGGGACCGGGGAGCTGTTTTTT. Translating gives CASGRVRAGTGELFF. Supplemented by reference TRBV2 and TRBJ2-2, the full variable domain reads EPEVTQTPSHQVTQMGQEVILRCVPISNHLYFYWYRQILGQKVEFLVSFYNNEISEKSEIFDDQFSVERPDGSNFTLKIRSTKLEDSAMYFCASGRVRAGTGELFFGEGSRLTVL.

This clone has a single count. CDR3 loop: CASSEGGGNSPLHF. As DNA, the CDR3 is TGTGCCAGCAGTGAAGGAGGGGGTAATTCACCCCTCCACTTT. The J gene is TRBJ1-6, the V gene TRBV6-1, with D possibly being TRBD1 (6 bases). Deletions cut 1 base from V and 6 bases from J, with 7 bases between. Germline V gives CDR1 MNHNS, CDR2 SASEGT. The CDR3 covers 14 residues.

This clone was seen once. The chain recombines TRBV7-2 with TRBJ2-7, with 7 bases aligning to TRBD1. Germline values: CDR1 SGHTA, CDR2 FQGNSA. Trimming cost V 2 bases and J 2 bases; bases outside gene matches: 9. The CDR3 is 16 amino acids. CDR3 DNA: TGTGCCAGCAGCTTAACAGGGGTATCCCCCACCTACGAGCAGTACTTC. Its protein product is CASSLTGVSPTYEQYF.

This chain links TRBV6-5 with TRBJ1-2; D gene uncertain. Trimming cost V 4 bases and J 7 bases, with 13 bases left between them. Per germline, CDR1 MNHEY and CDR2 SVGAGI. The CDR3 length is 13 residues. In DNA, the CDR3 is TGTGCCAGCAGTTTCGAGGGCGAGAGTGGCTACACCTTC. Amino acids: CASSFEGESGYTF.

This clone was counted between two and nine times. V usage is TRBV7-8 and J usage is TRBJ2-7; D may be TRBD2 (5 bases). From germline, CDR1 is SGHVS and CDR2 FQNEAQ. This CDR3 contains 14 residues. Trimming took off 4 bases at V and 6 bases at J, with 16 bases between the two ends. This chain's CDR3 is CASSSRTGVGEQYF. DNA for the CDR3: TGTGCCAGCAGCTCTAGGACCGGGGTGGGCGAGCAGTACTTC.

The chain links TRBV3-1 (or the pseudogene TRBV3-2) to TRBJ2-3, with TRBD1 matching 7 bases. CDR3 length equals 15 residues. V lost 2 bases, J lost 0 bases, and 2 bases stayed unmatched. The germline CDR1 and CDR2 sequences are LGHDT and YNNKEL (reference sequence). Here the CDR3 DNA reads TGTGCCAGCAGCCAAAGGGGGCCCAGCACAGATACGCAGTATTTT. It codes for CASSQRGPSTDTQYF.